Shown below are 9 T cell receptor beta chains from a single sample sequenced in a study of early T cells in non-severe SARS-CoV-2 infection. TCRdb re-called the 5' RACE reads with MiXCR, one entry per CDR3 protein. This table has just under 85,000 distinct CDR3 sequences, more than 9% appearing once. The sample was whole blood, taken at baseline. The receptors originated from an adult who was a healthcare worker with PCR-confirmed SARS-CoV-2 infection or an uninfected control (not recorded which).

J is TRBJ2-3 and V is TRBV6-1; possibly TRBD2 for D (6 bases). The germline V and J ends were trimmed by 6 bases and 4 bases, with 17 bases remaining between them. The germline V gene encodes CDR1 MNHNS and CDR2 SASEGT. The CDR3 runs 15 residues. CDR3 DNA: TGTGCCAGCAGCTCACGTGCGGGAAGGGCAGATACGCAGTATTTT. Its protein is CASSSRAGRADTQYF.

This clonotype has only a few counts. The chain has TRBV11-2 and TRBJ2-1; 7 nucleotides line up with TRBD2. V shed 5 bases and J 5 bases; nucleotides not matched to a gene: 12. Germline CDR1 SGHAT, CDR2 FQNNGV. CDR3 length: 16 amino acids. In nucleotides, the CDR3 is TGTGCCAGCAGCGCCTTAGCGGGTCGGAGGGACAATGAGCAGTTCTTC. Translation gives CASSALAGRRDNEQFF.

The chain joins TRBV5-4 to TRBJ1-5; no clear D gene. Germline assignment: CDR1 SGHNT and CDR2 YYREEE (reference sequence). The CDR3 spans 13 residues. The germline V and J ends were trimmed by 0 bases and 7 bases, with 8 bases remaining between them. The CDR3 loop reads CASSLDEGQPQHF. The CDR3 DNA reads as TGTGCCAGCAGCTTGGACGAGGGCCAGCCCCAGCATTTT.

The rearrangement joins TRBV20-1 to TRBJ2-3; D uncertain. CDR3 length equals 12 residues. Germline V gene data show CDR1 as DFQATT and CDR2 as SNEGSKA (reference sequence). Deletions cut 3 bases from V and 6 bases from J, with 10 bases between. The CDR3: CSASGPGDTQYF. The CDR3 DNA sequence: TGCAGTGCTAGCGGACCTGGTGATACGCAGTATTTT.

This clonotype was seen a few times. This rearrangement joins TRBV3-1 to TRBJ2-4, with 8 bases fitting TRBD2. Germline lookup yields CDR1 LGHDT and CDR2 YNNKEL (reference sequence). Trimming at V came to 4 bases and at J to 4 bases, leaving 6 bases not matched to a gene. This CDR3 spans 15 amino acids. The CDR3 sequence is CASSPTAGAKNIQYF. DNA of the CDR3: TGTGCCAGCAGCCCCACAGCGGGAGCGAAAAACATTCAGTACTTC.

The V call is TRBV6-5, the J call TRBJ2-5, with D possibly matching TRBD1 (6 bases). Germline CDR1 MNHEY, CDR2 SVGAGI. This CDR3 spans 15 amino acids. V lost 6 bases and J 4 bases, leaving 18 bases between the germline ends. As DNA, the CDR3 is TGTGCCAGCAGCTTACAGGGCGCGGTGGGAGAGACCCAGTACTTC. It is translated as CASSLQGAVGETQYF.

This clonotype was observed many times. The V gene is TRBV6-2 or TRBV6-3, the J gene TRBJ2-5; 10 bases are a match to TRBD2. CDR1 is MNHEY and CDR2 is SVGEGT in the germline V gene. V gave up 0 bases and J gave up 5 bases; unmatched junction bases: 12. The CDR3 covers 18 residues. CDR3 sequence reads: CASSYSKSSGRAGETQYF. The CDR3 nucleotides are TGTGCCAGCAGTTACTCGAAGTCCAGCGGGAGGGCCGGGGAGACCCAGTACTTC.

This clonotype showed up many times. The chain recombines TRBV7-9 with TRBJ1-1; D is ambiguous. V lost 3 bases and J lost 1, with 12 bases in between. Germline CDR1 SEHNR, CDR2 FQNEAQ (reference sequence). CDR3 length equals 15 residues. The CDR3 DNA is TGTGCCAGCAGCTTCTTGGGCAGGCCGAACACTGAAGCTTTCTTT. It specifies CASSFLGRPNTEAFF. Full variable domain (outside the CDR3, taken from reference TRBV7-9 and TRBJ1-1): DTGVSQNPRHKITKRGQNVTFRCDPISEHNRLYWYRQTLGQGPEFLTYFQNEAQLEKSRLLSDRFSAERPKGSFSTLEIQRTEQGDSAMYLCASSFLGRPNTEAFFGQGTRLTVV.

This clonotype was seen only a few times. V and J are TRBV10-3 and TRBJ1-6; D remains unclear. Germline-derived CDR1 and CDR2 are ENHRY and SYGVKD. CDR3 length equals 12 residues. The V gene lost 4 bases and the J gene lost 7 bases, with 5 bases spanning the gap. CDR3 DNA sequence: TGTGCCATCAGTGGTGGGAATTCACCCCTCCACTTT. Its protein product is CAISGGNSPLHF.